These 2 T cell receptor beta chains originate from one sample sequenced in a study of T cell responses to AZD1222 COVID-19 vaccine. The protocol was immunoSEQ multiplex PCR, while the TCRdb copy is restricted to in-frame clones and leaves out a portion. Among roughly 180,000 clones listed, approximately 94% were seen once. The specimen was peripheral blood, collected on day 0 of AZD1222 vaccination. The receptor source for this set is an adult in good health.

V gene TRBV4-1 combines with J gene TRBJ1-2, with D possibly TRBD1 on 6 matching bases. Trimming removed 4 bases at V and 8 bases at J, with 14 bases between. The CDR3 covers 13 residues. Germline CDR1 reads MGHRA; CDR2 reads YSYEKL. CDR3 sequence reads: CASSPTGLAGYTF. The CDR3, as DNA: TGCGCCAGCAGCCCTACAGGGCTGGCGGGCTACACCTTC.

The genes are TRBV9 and TRBJ1-6, with TRBD1 matching 8 bases. V trimming: 3 bases; J trimming: 10 bases; junction bases outside the gene matches: 9. CDR3 length: 15 amino acids. Germline-derived CDR1 and CDR2 are SGDLS and YYNGEE. CDR3 nucleotides: TGTGCCAGCAGCGCCTCAGGGGGCGCAGGCTCACCCCTCCACTTT. This encodes CASSASGGAGSPLHF.